This TCR beta chain comes out of a study of blood T cell repertoires in COVID-19. About the study: Samples taken during acute and convalescent COVID-19 were collected in the United States, Italy and Spain.

Germline-derived CDR1 and CDR2 are MDHEN and SYDVKM. The CDR3 contains 17 residues. The V and J ends lost 3 bases and 2 bases respectively, with 19 bases between them. The data were produced by immunoSEQ multiplex PCR, yet TCRdb's version contains in-frame clones alone and is incomplete. The repertoire holds tens of thousands of clones, around four fifths seen once, with 13% to 15% in the top ten. The J gene is TRBJ1-1, the V gene TRBV28, with D possibly TRBD1 on 5 matching bases. Sample: peripheral blood. This sequence originates from a human donor with acute or convalescent COVID-19. The donor label of this sample is uncertain. The CDR3 loop is CASSFGPPGERNTEAFF. In nucleotides, the CDR3 is TGTGCCAGCAGTTTTGGCCCACCGGGGGAGCGAAACACTGAAGCTTTCTTT.